This TCR beta chain was documented in a study of cytomegalovirus exposure and HLA in healthy donors. Study-level findings and limits: It was assumed in the presence/absence analyses that sequencing depth was roughly uniform across donors. CMV antigen specificity of a few CMV-associated chains was confirmed in vitro. Accurate HLA-A and HLA-B prediction from TCR beta sequences was reported for most subjects.

The V end lost 2 bases, the J end lost 8 bases, and 6 bases lay between the germline ends. Germline values: CDR1 KGHSY, CDR2 FQNENV. The CDR3 has 11 residues. 13 Jbeta primers and 60 Vbeta primers were used for the PCR. Assay used: immunoSEQ multiplex PCR; TCRdb lists only in-frame clones, some missing. The sample carries some 120,000 clones, under 80% recorded once. This clone came up once. Its antigen remains unknown. The V gene is TRBV16, the J gene TRBJ1-2; D not certain. The sequenced material came from PBMCs. The clonotype originates from a woman aged 55 to 70 in good health and CMV-seropositive. CDR3 bases: TGTGCCAGCAGCCAAATAAGCGGCTACACCTTC. Translation: CASSQISGYTF.